Included here is one T cell receptor beta chain sequence, with context. Its antigen remains undetermined. No base-level quality is on record; no much larger clone is a single base apart. The label giving this sample's time point can be read as: baseline before first vaccination. The vaccinee samples were drawn from two UK trials, COV001 and COV002, one of which was a single-blind randomized controlled phase 2/3 trial testing AZD1222 (ChAdOx1 nCoV-19) in healthy adults. For TCRbeta chain sequencing, PBMC samples were collected from trial participants at day 0 and at day 28 after the second dose. From the germline V gene, CDR1 is SGHTA and CDR2 is FQGTGA. From the cysteine up to the phenylalanine, the CDR3 has a length of 14 residues. The kept DNA is CDR3 alone, 42 bases in frame from the first base. V drops 5 bases and J drops 2 bases, leaving 12 bases in between. The CDR3 regions of human TCRbeta chains were analyzed by immunosequencing. Per the source publication's procedure: Repertoire TCRs were matched against a reference library of SARS-CoV-2-specific TCRs generated with the MIRA antigen-specificity platform. Breadth was defined as the fraction of unique TCRs that were SARS-CoV-2-associated. Depth was defined as the fraction of total T cells that were SARS-CoV-2-associated. Using the MIRA data, every spike-specific TCR was mapped to the spike region that the TCR reacted to and assigned to either a CD4 or a CD8 class. Log10-transformed breadth and depth values were compared by one-way ANOVA with Sidak's multiple comparisons tests. What TCRdb holds here is the immuneACCESS table cut down to in-frame rearrangements. Part of the clones is not present; checked against another copy, under half of the missing clones reflect an unresolved V gene, and the others are unexplained. V and J calls and clone size are as listed in that table; D and trimming were resolved from the DNA. Present in this sample are some 96,000 clones, over 75% of which were seen just once. The ten biggest clones cover 2.5% to 3.5% of the sample.

This entry belongs to a study of T cell responses to AZD1222 COVID-19 vaccine (dated by TCRdb to the early 2020s). With regard to the full study: AZD1222 recipients whose second dose came at about 4 weeks and those whose second dose came at about 12 weeks were combined into one group, since spike-specific TCR depth and breadth did not differ between the two schedules. Trial participants were enrolled by age into 18-55, 56-69 and 70-plus year subgroups, with roughly 150, 30 and 60 TCR-sequenced participants respectively. A total of 230 to 250 trial participants underwent TCR sequencing, of whom nearly 210 received two doses of AZD1222 and some 26 received two doses of the MenACWY control vaccine.

The full study reports these points: Because no samples from the day 14 peak response were available, repertoires could be characterized only after the peak T cell response. After two AZD1222 doses, spike-specific TCR breadth and depth were significantly higher than at day 0 and than in MenACWY recipients. Reportedly, close to half of the unique spike-specific TCRs recognized epitopes lying outside the regions that are mutated in the B.1.351 and B.1.1.7 variants. The 56-69-year group was small, and its depth increase did not reach significance, likely because of low power. Vaccine-associated CD4 TCRs spanned the whole spike protein, with dominant responses in regions 160-218 and 743-854. Conclusions about previously exposed vaccinees were limited because only six AZD1222 recipients were SARS-CoV-2 seropositive at baseline. Participants were mostly white British and included more females than males, and it was suggested by the authors that clonal diversity may have been underestimated.

The rearranged segments are TRBV7-3 and TRBJ1-2; a tentative D call is TRBD1 (5 bases match). This clonotype originated in an adult in good health. Source: peripheral blood, taken on day 0 of AZD1222 vaccination. This receptor carries the CDR3 CASSPRAGNYGYTF. The nucleotide sequence reads as follows: TGTGCCAGCAGCCCGAGGGCAGGGAACTATGGCTACACCTTC.